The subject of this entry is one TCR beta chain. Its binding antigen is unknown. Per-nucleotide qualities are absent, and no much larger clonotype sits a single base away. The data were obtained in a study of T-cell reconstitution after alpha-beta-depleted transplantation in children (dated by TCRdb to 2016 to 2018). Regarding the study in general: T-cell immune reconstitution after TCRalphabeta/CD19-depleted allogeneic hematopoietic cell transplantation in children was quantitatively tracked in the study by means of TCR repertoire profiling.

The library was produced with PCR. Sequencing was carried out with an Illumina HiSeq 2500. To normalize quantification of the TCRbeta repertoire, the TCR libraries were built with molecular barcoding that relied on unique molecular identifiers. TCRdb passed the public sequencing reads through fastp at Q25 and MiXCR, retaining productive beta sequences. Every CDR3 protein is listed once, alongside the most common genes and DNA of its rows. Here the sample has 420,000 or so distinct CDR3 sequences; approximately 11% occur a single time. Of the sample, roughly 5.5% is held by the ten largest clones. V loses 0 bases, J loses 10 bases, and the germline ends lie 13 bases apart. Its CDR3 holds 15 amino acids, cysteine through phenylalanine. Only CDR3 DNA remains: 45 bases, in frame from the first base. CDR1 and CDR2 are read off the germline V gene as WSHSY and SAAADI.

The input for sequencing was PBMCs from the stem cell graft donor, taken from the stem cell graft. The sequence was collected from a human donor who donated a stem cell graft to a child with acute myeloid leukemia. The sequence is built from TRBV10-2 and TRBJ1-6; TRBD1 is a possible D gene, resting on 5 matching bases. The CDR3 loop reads CASSESDRVASPLHF. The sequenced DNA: TGCGCCAGCAGTGAGTCCGACAGAGTTGCGTCACCCCTCCACTTT.